One and the same sample provided the 31 T cell receptor beta chains below, sequenced in a study of radiotherapy plus CTLA-4 blockade in lung cancer. Measured with immunoSEQ multiplex PCR; TCRdb has only the in-frame clones, and not every one. The data contain 75,000 to 100,000 clones, 82% of them seen just once; the ten biggest clones take up approximately 3.4%. The source material was peripheral blood, sampled from a patient treated with radiotherapy plus ipilimumab. The receptors were sampled from a human donor with non-small cell lung cancer who had a partial response to radiotherapy plus ipilimumab.

This clone was picked up one time. The rearrangement joins TRBV6-1 to TRBJ2-7, with D maybe TRBD1 (5 bases). Germline V CDR1 and CDR2: MNHNS, SASEGT. V was trimmed by 1 base and J by 3 bases, leaving 10 bases between them. The CDR3 has 14 residues. CDR3 residues: CASSEGQRVYEQYF. As DNA, the CDR3 is TGTGCCAGCAGTGAAGGACAGAGAGTCTACGAGCAGTACTTC.

The chain is built from TRBV6-6 and TRBJ2-7; TRBD2 matches 8 bases. The CDR3 is 15 amino acids. CDR1 and CDR2 from the germline V gene are MNHNY and SVGAGI (reference sequence). With V trimmed by 5 bases and J by 4 bases, 10 bases remained unmatched. The CDR3 protein is CASSTSSGSFYEQYF. Written as DNA, the CDR3 is TGTGCCAGCAGTACCTCGAGCGGGAGCTTTTACGAGCAGTACTTC.

The rearrangement uses TRBV2 and TRBJ1-2; D might be TRBD1 (5 bases). This CDR3 comprises 13 residues. The germline V gene encodes CDR1 SNHLY and CDR2 FYNNEI. The ends were cut back, 6 bases at V and 4 bases at J, with 12 bases in the middle. CDR3 in DNA: TGTGCCAGCAGACCCCGGGGGGTCTATGGCTACACCTTC. Translated, it gives CASRPRGVYGYTF.

The chain employs TRBV5-4 and TRBJ2-5, with 10 bases fitting TRBD2. The CDR3 runs 15 residues. The V and J ends lost 4 bases and 2 bases, in that order; junction bases with no gene match: 5. CDR1 and CDR2 (germline): SGHNT, YYREEE (reference sequence). The CDR3 sequence is CASSRTSGYQETQYF. The CDR3 DNA sequence: TGTGCCAGCAGCCGGACTAGCGGTTATCAAGAGACCCAGTACTTC.

The chain uses TRBV5-5 and TRBJ2-1, with 9 bases that match TRBD1. V lost 4 bases to trimming and J lost 9 bases; unmatched junction nucleotides: 11. CDR1 SGHKS and CDR2 YYEKEE come from the germline V gene (reference sequence). The CDR3 consists of 15 residues. The CDR3: CASSQEGQGFAEQFF. CDR3 nucleotide sequence: TGTGCCAGCAGCCAGGAGGGACAGGGTTTCGCTGAGCAGTTCTTC.

CDR3 loop: CASSERQGYSPLHF. The CDR3 DNA sequence: TGTGCCAGCAGTGAGAGACAGGGTTACTCACCCCTCCACTTT. V usage is TRBV2 and J usage is TRBJ1-6, with 7 bases fitting TRBD1. Germline-derived CDR1 and CDR2 are SNHLY and FYNNEI. There are 14 residues in the CDR3. The V and J ends lost 3 bases and 10 bases, in that order; junction bases with no gene match: 6.

The CDR3 protein is CASSLLGGGLYNEQFF. The DNA of the CDR3 is TGTGCCAGCAGTCTTCTTGGGGGGGGGCTTTACAATGAGCAGTTCTTC. V is TRBV28 and J is TRBJ2-1, with D perhaps matching TRBD2 (7 bases). The length of the CDR3 is 16 residues. Looked up from germline, CDR1 is MDHEN and CDR2 is SYDVKM. Trimming took 5 bases from V and 4 from J, leaving 18 bases between them.

The chain is built from TRBV18 and TRBJ2-5, with D maybe TRBD2 (5 bases). The better agreement between TRBJ2-7 and the DNA end casts doubt on the J call. CDR3 length equals 17 residues. Germline values: CDR1 KGHSH, CDR2 LQKENI. The CDR3 sequence: CASSPPGAGAALYEQYF. CDR3 in DNA: TGTGCCAGCTCACCACCGGGTGCTGGAGCGGCATTATACGAGCAGTACTTC.

J is TRBJ1-2 and V is TRBV5-4, with 10 bases fitting TRBD1. The CDR3 length is 15 residues. The V gene's germline CDR1 is SGHNT and CDR2 YYREEE (reference sequence). Trimming took 5 bases from V and 7 from J; bases not matched to a gene: 11. In nucleotides, the CDR3 is TGTGCCAGCAGTTCTCCCGGGACAGGGGAAGGTGGCTACACCTTC. It yields the protein CASSSPGTGEGGYTF.

The chain uses TRBV19 and TRBJ2-7; TRBD1 matches at 8 bases. With V trimmed by 3 bases and J by 7 bases, 5 bases remained unmatched. Germline loops: CDR1 LNHDA, CDR2 SQIVND (reference sequence). This CDR3 has 13 residues. CDR3 sequence (DNA): TGTGCCAGTAGTATCCAGGGGGCGGGGGAGCAGTACTTC. Its translation: CASSIQGAGEQYF.

The V gene is TRBV15, the J gene TRBJ2-3; 8 bases align to TRBD2. V dropped 4 bases and J dropped 2; count of bases not matched to a gene: 8. The germline V gene has CDR1 LNHNV and CDR2 YYDKDF (reference sequence). The length of the CDR3 is 16 residues. The CDR3 reads CATSKIAGQTTDTQYF. The DNA for the CDR3 is TGTGCCACCAGCAAAATAGCGGGACAAACCACAGATACGCAGTATTTT.

This clone was seen more than once but under ten times. The V and J genes are TRBV4-1 and TRBJ2-5, with 7 bases aligning to TRBD2. The germline V gene encodes CDR1 MGHRA and CDR2 YSYEKL. The CDR3 contains 16 residues. With 0 bases clipped from V and 5 bases from J, the junction kept 9 bases outside the gene matches. The CDR3 coding sequence is TGCGCCAGCAGCCAAGATGAGTTCCAGGGAGGGGAGACCCAGTACTTC. Amino acids: CASSQDEFQGGETQYF.

The V gene is TRBV27, the J gene TRBJ2-1; 9 bases align to TRBD2. J lost 6 bases, V lost 4 bases, and 10 bases had no gene match. Germline V gene sequence: CDR1 MNHEY, CDR2 SMNVEV (reference sequence). The length of the CDR3 is 16 residues. For the CDR3, the DNA is TGTGCCAGCAGTTCCTTTGTACTAGCGGGTTTCAATGAGCAGTTCTTC. This sequence encodes CASSSFVLAGFNEQFF.

The J gene is TRBJ2-3, the V gene TRBV7-9; 10 nucleotides match TRBD2. CDR1 is SEHNR, CDR2 FQNEAQ, per germline (reference sequence). Unmatched junction bases numbered 7, after V lost 5 bases and J lost 2 bases. This CDR3 region has 16 residues. The CDR3 protein is CASSPTGTSVTDTQYF. The CDR3 coding sequence is TGTGCCAGCAGCCCCACCGGGACTAGCGTCACAGATACGCAGTATTTT.

The chain couples TRBV5-1 to TRBJ1-2; D uncertain. The CDR3 length is 13 residues. V lost 5 bases, J lost 2 bases, and 10 bases lay in between. Looked up from germline, CDR1 is SGHRS and CDR2 is YFSETQ. The CDR3: CASSSDKNYGYTF. As DNA, the CDR3 is TGCGCCAGCAGTTCCGACAAGAACTATGGCTACACCTTC.

V gene TRBV19 combines with J gene TRBJ2-2, with 11 bases lining up with TRBD2. After removal of 5 bases from V and 7 bases from J, the junction contained 9 bases not matched to a gene. CDR1 and CDR2 from the germline V gene are LNHDA and SQIVND (reference sequence). CDR3 length equals 16 residues. CDR3 in amino acids: CASSLSSGRAHGELFF. CDR3 nucleotide sequence: TGTGCCAGTAGTCTTAGTAGCGGGAGGGCCCACGGGGAGCTGTTTTTT.

The CDR3 reads CASSLGGRNTGELFF. DNA of the CDR3: TGTGCCAGCAGCTTAGGGGGGAGAAACACCGGGGAGCTGTTTTTT. The chain links TRBV7-3 to TRBJ2-2; weak D call: TRBD2 (6 bases). This CDR3 region has 15 residues. V was trimmed by 2 bases and J by 2 bases, leaving 9 bases between them. Germline V CDR1 and CDR2: SGHTA, FQGTGA.

The V call is TRBV21-1, the J call TRBJ2-1; the table's D call, TRBD2, was not checked against the DNA. TRBV21-1 is designated a pseudogene. CDR3 length: 17 amino acids. The CDR3 here is CASSKGTSGFSYNEQFF. CDR3 in DNA: TGTGCCAGCAGCAAGGGGACTAGCGGCTTCTCCTACAATGAGCAGTTCTTC.

This sequence joins TRBV11-2 and TRBJ1-5; D may be TRBD1 (5 bases). The V end lost 5 bases, the J end lost 9 bases, and 11 bases lay between the germline ends. Germline CDR1 is SGHAT and CDR2 is FQNNGV. The CDR3 has 12 residues. This CDR3 is CASSLQGGPQHF. In DNA form, the CDR3 reads TGTGCCAGCAGCCTGCAGGGTGGGCCCCAGCATTTT.

CDR3 DNA sequence: TGTGCCAGCAGCCCCCTGAGCGGGAACTCCTACGAGCAGTACTTC. Translation gives CASSPLSGNSYEQYF. This sequence joins TRBV9 and TRBJ2-7, with 7 positions matching TRBD2. Looked up from germline, CDR1 is SGDLS and CDR2 is YYNGEE. The CDR3 runs 15 residues. V was pared by 4 bases and J by 0 bases, with 7 bases of the junction left unmatched.

In regard to this clone: A read error may produce the germline difference seen at one junction end. The rearrangement joins TRBV30 to TRBJ2-5; D might be TRBD1 (6 bases). The germline V gene encodes CDR1 GTSNPN and CDR2 SVGIG (reference sequence). The CDR3 has 14 amino acids. The CDR3 sequence: CARSSYGTQETQYF. The CDR3 DNA reads as TGTGCCCGGAGCTCTTACGGGACACAAGAGACCCAGTACTTC.

The chain is built from TRBV10-3 and TRBJ1-4, with no clear D. V was clipped by 0 bases and J by 7 bases, with 12 bases between them. CDR1 and CDR2 (germline): ENHRY, SYGVKD. The CDR3 runs to 15 residues. The CDR3: CAISESEGGSEKLFF. CDR3 nucleotides: TGTGCCATCAGTGAGTCGGAGGGAGGGAGTGAAAAACTGTTTTTT.

The rearrangement joins TRBV5-1 to TRBJ2-3, with D tentatively TRBD2 (6 bases). The germline V and J ends were trimmed by 3 bases and 4 bases, with 9 bases remaining between them. From germline, CDR1 is SGHRS and CDR2 YFSETQ. The CDR3 extends over 13 amino acids. The CDR3 here is CASSWGVPDTQYF. In nucleotides, the CDR3 is TGCGCCAGCAGCTGGGGGGTTCCAGATACGCAGTATTTT. The variable domain in full, completed from reference TRBV5-1 and TRBJ2-3, reads KAGVTQTPRYLIKTRGQQVTLSCSPISGHRSVSWYQQTPGQGLQFLFEYFSETQRNKGNFPGRFSGRQFSNSRSEMNVSTLELGDSALYLCASSWGVPDTQYFGPGTRLTVL.

The chain joins TRBV20-1 to TRBJ2-3; weak D call: TRBD2 (5 bases). V was trimmed by 5 bases and J by 8 bases, leaving 11 bases between them. This CDR3 is built from 11 residues. In germline, CDR1 is DFQATT, CDR2 SNEGSKA (reference sequence). CDR3: CSAGAGVTQYF. CDR3 bases: TGCAGTGCTGGCGCGGGTGTTACGCAGTATTTT.

Only one count was recorded for this clone. The chain carries TRBV28 and TRBJ1-1; D call uncertain. The ends were cut back, 2 bases at V and 1 base at J, with 8 bases in the middle. The germline V gene encodes CDR1 MDHEN and CDR2 SYDVKM. CDR3 length: 14 amino acids. DNA of the CDR3: TGTGCCAGCAGTTTAACCAACAGGAACACTGAAGCTTTCTTT. Translated, it gives CASSLTNRNTEAFF.

CDR3 nucleotides: TGTGCCAGCAGTTACCTCCGGACAGGGGGCGGGGAGACCCAGTACTTC. The encoded protein is CASSYLRTGGGETQYF. The rearrangement links TRBV6-5 to TRBJ2-5, with 11 nucleotides matching TRBD1. Germline CDR1 is MNHEY and CDR2 is SVGAGI. The CDR3 has 16 amino acids. V gave up 2 bases and J gave up 5 bases; unmatched junction bases: 7.

The rearrangement links TRBV18 to TRBJ2-5; D is possibly TRBD1 (5 bases). The germline CDR1 and CDR2 sequences are KGHSH and LQKENI. The CDR3 runs 13 residues. V was trimmed by 2 bases and J by 4 bases, leaving 8 bases between them. CDR3 bases: TGTGCCAGCTCACCAGGGGCTGCAGAGACCCAGTACTTC. Translation gives CASSPGAAETQYF.

The chain combines TRBV11-2 with TRBJ2-7; maybe TRBD2 (6 bases). CDR1 is SGHAT, CDR2 FQNNGV, per germline. CDR3 size: 15 residues. Trimming removed 2 bases at V and 2 bases at J, with 13 bases between. The DNA for the CDR3 is TGTGCCAGCAGCTTAACCCGGGACTTACCCTACGAGCAGTACTTC. Its translation: CASSLTRDLPYEQYF.

The chain carries TRBV7-2 and TRBJ2-3; 9 bases align to TRBD2. Germline V CDR1 and CDR2: SGHTA, FQGNSA. Unmatched junction bases numbered 12, after V lost 10 bases and J lost 1 base. CDR3 length: 16 amino acids. The CDR3 here is CATKGPSGMGTDTQYF. The CDR3 region has the DNA TGTGCCACTAAGGGGCCTAGCGGGATGGGCACAGATACGCAGTATTTT.

This chain uses TRBV27 with TRBJ2-7, with 8 bases lining up with TRBD1. The V and J ends lost 6 bases and 4 bases, in that order; junction bases with no gene match: 11. Germline values: CDR1 MNHEY, CDR2 SMNVEV (reference sequence). CDR3 length: 15 amino acids. The CDR3 DNA sequence: TGTGCCAGCAGGGGTTACGGGACAGGTTTGTACGAGCAGTACTTC. It is translated as CASRGYGTGLYEQYF.

The chain uses TRBV7-5 and TRBJ2-7; the table's D call of TRBD1 was not tested on the DNA. TRBV7-5 is termed a pseudogene. The CDR3 consists of 14 residues. This CDR3 is CVRSLEDRGYEQYF. The CDR3 nucleotides are TGTGTCAGAAGCTTAGAGGACAGGGGGTACGAGCAGTACTTC.